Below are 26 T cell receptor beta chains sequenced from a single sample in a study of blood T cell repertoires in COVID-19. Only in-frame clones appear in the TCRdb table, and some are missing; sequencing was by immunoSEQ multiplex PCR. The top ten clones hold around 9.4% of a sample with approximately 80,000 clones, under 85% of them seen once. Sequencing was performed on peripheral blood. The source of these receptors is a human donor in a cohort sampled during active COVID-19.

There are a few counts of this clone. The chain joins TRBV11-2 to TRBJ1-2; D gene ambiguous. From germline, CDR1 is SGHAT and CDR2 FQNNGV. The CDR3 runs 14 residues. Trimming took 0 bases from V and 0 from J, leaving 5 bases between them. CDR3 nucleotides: TGTGCCAGCAGCTTAGATTCTGCTAACTATGGCTACACCTTC. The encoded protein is CASSLDSANYGYTF.

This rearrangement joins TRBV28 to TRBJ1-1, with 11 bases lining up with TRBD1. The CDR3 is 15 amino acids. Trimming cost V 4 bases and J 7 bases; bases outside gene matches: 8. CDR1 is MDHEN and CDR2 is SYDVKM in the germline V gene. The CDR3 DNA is TGTGCCAGCAGTTGGAGAGGACAGGGGGCTGGTGAAGCTTTCTTT. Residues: CASSWRGQGAGEAFF.

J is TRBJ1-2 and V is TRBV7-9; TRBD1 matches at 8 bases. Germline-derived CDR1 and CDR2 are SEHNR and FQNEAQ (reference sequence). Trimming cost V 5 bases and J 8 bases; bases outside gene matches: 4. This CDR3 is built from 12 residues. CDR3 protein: CASSVDRGGYTF. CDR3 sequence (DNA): TGTGCCAGCAGCGTAGACAGGGGCGGCTACACCTTC.

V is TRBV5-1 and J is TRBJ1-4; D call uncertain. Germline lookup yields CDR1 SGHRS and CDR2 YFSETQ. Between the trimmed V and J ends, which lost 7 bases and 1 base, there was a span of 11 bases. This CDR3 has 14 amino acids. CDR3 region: CASARLRTNEKLFF. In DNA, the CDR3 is TGCGCCAGCGCGAGGTTACGAACTAATGAAAAACTGTTTTTT.

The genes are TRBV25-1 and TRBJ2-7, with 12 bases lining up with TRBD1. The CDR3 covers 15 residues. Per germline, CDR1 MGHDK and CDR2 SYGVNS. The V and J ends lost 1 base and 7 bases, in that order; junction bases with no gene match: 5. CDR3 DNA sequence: TGTGCCAGCAGTGAATGGGGACAGGGGGCGAGTGAGCAGTACTTC. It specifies CASSEWGQGASEQYF.

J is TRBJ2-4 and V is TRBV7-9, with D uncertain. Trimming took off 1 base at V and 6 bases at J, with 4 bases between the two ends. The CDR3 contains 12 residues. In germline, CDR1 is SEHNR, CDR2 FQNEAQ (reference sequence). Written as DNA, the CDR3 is TGTGCCAGCAGCTTAGTGGCAAACATTCAGTACTTC. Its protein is CASSLVANIQYF.

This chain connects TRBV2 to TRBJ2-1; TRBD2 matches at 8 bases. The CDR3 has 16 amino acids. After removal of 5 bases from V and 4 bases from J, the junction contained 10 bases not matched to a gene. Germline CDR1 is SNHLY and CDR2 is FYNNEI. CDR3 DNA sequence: TGTGCCAGCAGTCTAAGCGGGGGCCGCTATTACAATGAGCAGTTCTTC. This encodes CASSLSGGRYYNEQFF.

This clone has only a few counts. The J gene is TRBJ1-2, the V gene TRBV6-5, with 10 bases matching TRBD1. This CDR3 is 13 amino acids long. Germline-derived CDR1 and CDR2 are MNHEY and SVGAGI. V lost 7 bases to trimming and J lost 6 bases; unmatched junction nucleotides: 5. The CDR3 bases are TGTGCCAGCACTGCGGGACAGGGGAATGGCTACACCTTC. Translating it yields CASTAGQGNGYTF.

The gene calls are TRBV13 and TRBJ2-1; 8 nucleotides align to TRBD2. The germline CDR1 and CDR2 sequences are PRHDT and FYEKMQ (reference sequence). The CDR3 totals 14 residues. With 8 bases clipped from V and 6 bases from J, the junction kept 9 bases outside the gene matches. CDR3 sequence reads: CASDKGGGPNEQFF. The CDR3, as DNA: TGTGCCAGCGATAAAGGCGGGGGGCCCAATGAGCAGTTCTTC.

The CDR3 spells CASSYLRVAGGLSSDTQYF. The CDR3 DNA follows: TGCGCCAGCAGCTATCTTCGGGTAGCGGGGGGGCTTTCCTCTGATACGCAGTATTTT. The rearrangement joins TRBV5-1 to TRBJ2-3; 11 bases align to TRBD2. V dropped 3 bases and J dropped 6; count of bases not matched to a gene: 18. The CDR3 covers 19 residues. The V gene's germline CDR1 is SGHRS and CDR2 YFSETQ. The full variable domain, rest sourced from reference TRBV5-1 and TRBJ2-3, is KAGVTQTPRYLIKTRGQQVTLSCSPISGHRSVSWYQQTPGQGLQFLFEYFSETQRNKGNFPGRFSGRQFSNSRSEMNVSTLELGDSALYLCASSYLRVAGGLSSDTQYFGPGTRLTVL.

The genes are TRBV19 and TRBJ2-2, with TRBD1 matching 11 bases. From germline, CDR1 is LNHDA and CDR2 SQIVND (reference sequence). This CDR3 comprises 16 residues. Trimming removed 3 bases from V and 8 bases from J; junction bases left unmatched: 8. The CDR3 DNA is TGTGCCAGTAGTATCCCCGGGACAGGGGGGAGAGGGGAGCTGTTTTTT. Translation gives CASSIPGTGGRGELFF.

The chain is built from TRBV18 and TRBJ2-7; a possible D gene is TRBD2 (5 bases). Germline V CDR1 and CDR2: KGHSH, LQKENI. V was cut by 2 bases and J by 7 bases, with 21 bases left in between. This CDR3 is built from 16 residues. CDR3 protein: CASSPYGGGPVGEQYF. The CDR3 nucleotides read TGTGCCAGCTCACCATATGGAGGTGGCCCAGTTGGGGAGCAGTACTTC.

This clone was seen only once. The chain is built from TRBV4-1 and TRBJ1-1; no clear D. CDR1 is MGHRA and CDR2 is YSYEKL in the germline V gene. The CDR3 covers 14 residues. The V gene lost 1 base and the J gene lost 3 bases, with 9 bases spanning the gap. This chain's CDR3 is CASSQGWAYTEAFF. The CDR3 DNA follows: TGCGCCAGCAGCCAAGGTTGGGCGTACACTGAAGCTTTCTTT.

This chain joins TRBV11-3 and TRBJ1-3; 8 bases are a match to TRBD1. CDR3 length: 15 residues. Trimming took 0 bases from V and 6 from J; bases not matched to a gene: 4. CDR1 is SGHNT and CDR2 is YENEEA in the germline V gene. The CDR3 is CASSLDGTGANTIYF. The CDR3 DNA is TGTGCCAGCAGCTTAGATGGGACAGGTGCAAACACCATATATTTT. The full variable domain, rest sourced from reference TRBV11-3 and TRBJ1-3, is EAGVVQSPRYKIIEKKQPVAFWCNPISGHNTLYWYLQNLGQGPELLIRYENEEAVDDSQLPKDRFSAERLKGVDSTLKIQPAELGDSAVYLCASSLDGTGANTIYFGEGSWLTVV.

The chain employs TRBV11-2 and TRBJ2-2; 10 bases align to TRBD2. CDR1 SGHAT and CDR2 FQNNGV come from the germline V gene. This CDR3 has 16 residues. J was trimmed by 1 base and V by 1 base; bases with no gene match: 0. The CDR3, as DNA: TGTGCCAGCAGCTTAGGACTAGCGGGGAACACCGGGGAGCTGTTTTTT. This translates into CASSLGLAGNTGELFF.

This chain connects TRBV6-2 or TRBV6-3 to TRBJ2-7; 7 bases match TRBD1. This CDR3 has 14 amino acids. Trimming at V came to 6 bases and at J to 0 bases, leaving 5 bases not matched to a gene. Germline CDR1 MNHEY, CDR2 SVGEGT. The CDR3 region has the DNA TGTGCCAGCAGCCCGGACAGGTTCTCCTACGAGCAGTACTTC. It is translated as CASSPDRFSYEQYF.

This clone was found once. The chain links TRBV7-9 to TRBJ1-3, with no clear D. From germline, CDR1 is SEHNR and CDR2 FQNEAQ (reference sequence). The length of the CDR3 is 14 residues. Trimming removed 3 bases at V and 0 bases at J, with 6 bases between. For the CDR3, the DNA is TGTGCCAGCAGCTTTGCGATCTCTGGAAACACCATATATTTT. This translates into CASSFAISGNTIYF.

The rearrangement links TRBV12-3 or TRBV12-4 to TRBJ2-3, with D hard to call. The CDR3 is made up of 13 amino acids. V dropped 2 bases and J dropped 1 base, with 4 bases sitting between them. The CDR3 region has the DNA TGTGCCAGCAGTTTACGGGGCACAGATACGCAGTATTTT. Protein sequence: CASSLRGTDTQYF.

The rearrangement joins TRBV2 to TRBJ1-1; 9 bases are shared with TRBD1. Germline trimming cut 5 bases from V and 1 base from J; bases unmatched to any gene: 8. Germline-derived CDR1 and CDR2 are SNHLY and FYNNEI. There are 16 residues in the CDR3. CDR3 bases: TGTGCCAGCAGTACCCCCGGGACAGGGCCGAACACTGAAGCTTTCTTT. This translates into CASSTPGTGPNTEAFF.

CDR3: CASSQEGGTAYEQYF. CDR3 in DNA: TGTGCCAGCAGCCAAGAGGGCGGGACGGCCTACGAGCAGTACTTC. The chain joins TRBV3-1 (or the pseudogene TRBV3-2) to TRBJ2-7; D may be TRBD2 (6 bases). The CDR3 is made up of 15 amino acids. CDR1 is LGHDT and CDR2 is YNNKEL in the germline V gene (reference sequence). V was shortened by 0 bases and J by 2 bases, with 11 bases between the two germline ends.

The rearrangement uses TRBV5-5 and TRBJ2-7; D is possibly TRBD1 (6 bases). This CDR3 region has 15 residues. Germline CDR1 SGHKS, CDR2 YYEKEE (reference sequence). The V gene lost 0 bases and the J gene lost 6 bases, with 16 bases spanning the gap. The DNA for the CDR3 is TGTGCCAGCAGCTTGGTGTGGACAGTTACTGTCGAGCAGTACTTC. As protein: CASSLVWTVTVEQYF.

The CDR3 sequence: CASSSAGAGGYTF. The CDR3 DNA reads as TGTGCCAGCAGTAGCGCAGGGGCGGGTGGCTACACCTTC. The gene calls are TRBV6-5 and TRBJ1-2, with D perhaps matching TRBD1 (6 bases). V lost 5 bases, J lost 7 bases, and 14 bases lay in between. The V gene's germline CDR1 is MNHEY and CDR2 SVGAGI. The length of the CDR3 is 13 residues.

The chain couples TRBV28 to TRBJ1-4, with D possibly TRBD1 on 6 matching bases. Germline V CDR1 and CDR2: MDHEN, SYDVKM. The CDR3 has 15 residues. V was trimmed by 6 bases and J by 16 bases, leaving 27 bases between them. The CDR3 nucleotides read TGTGCCAGCAGCTCAACTTGGGACACCCAGGGTAATGCGTTTTTT. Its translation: CASSSTWDTQGNAFF.

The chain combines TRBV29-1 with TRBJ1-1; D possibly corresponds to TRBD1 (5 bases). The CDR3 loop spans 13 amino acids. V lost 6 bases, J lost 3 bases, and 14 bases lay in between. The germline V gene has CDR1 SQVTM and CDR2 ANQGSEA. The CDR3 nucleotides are TGCAGCGTATACACTGGGGGGGACACTGAAGCTTTCTTT. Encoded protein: CSVYTGGDTEAFF.

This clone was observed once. CDR3 region: CASTTRGTSTDTQYF. In DNA, the CDR3 is TGTGCCTCAACTACGCGGGGGACTAGCACAGATACGCAGTATTTT. The rearrangement uses TRBV30 and TRBJ2-3; 7 nucleotides match TRBD2. The CDR3 runs 15 residues. The V gene's germline CDR1 is GTSNPN and CDR2 SVGIG (reference sequence). Trimming at V came to 7 bases and at J to 0 bases, leaving 10 bases not matched to a gene.

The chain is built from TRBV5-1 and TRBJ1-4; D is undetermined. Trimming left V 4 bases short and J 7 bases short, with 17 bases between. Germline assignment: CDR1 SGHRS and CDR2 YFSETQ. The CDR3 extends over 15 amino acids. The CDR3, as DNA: TGCGCCAGCAGCCCGGCTGGAGAGAGGAGTGAAAAACTGTTTTTT. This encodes CASSPAGERSEKLFF.